This T cell receptor beta chain was captured in a study of blood T cell repertoires in COVID-19. Across the whole study: PBMCs, B-cell-depleted T cells, or T cells provided the cDNA or gDNA that made up the material.

Profiling relied on immunoSEQ multiplex PCR, and the TCRdb table lists in-frame clones only, not all of them. Here the sample spans approximately 230,000 clones, over 80% being singletons. Trimming stripped 5 bases from V and 2 bases from J, with 12 bases between. The CDR3 spans 14 residues. CDR1 and CDR2 (germline): SGHNT, YENEEA. Across fewer than 25 US areas, participants ranged in age from about 18 to 89 years. Participant-given clinical history determined each cohort assignment. Recovery among Cohort 3 donors was established by two negative PCRs, clearance, or symptom resolution. The sequenced material came from PBMCs or T cells enriched from blood (not recorded which). The sequence derives from a young woman who had recovered from COVID-19. This chain uses TRBV11-3 with TRBJ1-1, with D possibly TRBD1 on 6 matching bases. CDR3 sequence reads: CASSAGTRNTEAFF. The CDR3 bases are TGTGCCAGCAGCGCCGGGACAAGAAACACTGAAGCTTTCTTT.